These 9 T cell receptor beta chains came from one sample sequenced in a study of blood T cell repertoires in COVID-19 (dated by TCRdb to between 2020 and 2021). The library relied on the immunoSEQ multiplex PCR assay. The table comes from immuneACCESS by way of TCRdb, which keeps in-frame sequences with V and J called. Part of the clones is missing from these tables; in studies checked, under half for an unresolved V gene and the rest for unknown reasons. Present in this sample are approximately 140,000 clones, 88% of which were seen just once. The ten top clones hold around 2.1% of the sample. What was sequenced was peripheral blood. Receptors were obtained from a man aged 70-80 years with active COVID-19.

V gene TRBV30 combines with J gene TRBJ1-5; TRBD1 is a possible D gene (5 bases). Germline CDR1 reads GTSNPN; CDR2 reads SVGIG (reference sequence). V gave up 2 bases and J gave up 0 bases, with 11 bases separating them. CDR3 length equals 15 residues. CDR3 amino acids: CAWSNGGNSNQPQHF. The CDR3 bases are TGTGCCTGGAGTAACGGGGGGAATAGCAATCAGCCCCAGCATTTT.

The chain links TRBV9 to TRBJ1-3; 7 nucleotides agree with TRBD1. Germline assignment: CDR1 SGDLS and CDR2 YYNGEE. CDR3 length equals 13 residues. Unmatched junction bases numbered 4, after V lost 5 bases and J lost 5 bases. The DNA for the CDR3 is TGTGCCAGCAGGGGACAGAATAGAAACACCATATATTTT. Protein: CASRGQNRNTIYF.

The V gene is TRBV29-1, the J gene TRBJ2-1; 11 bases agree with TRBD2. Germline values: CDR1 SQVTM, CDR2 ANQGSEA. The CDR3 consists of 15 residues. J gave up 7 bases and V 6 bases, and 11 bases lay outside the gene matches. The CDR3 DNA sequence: TGCAGCGTAGAACCCCCTAGCGGGAGGAGGAATGAGCAGTTCTTC. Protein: CSVEPPSGRRNEQFF.

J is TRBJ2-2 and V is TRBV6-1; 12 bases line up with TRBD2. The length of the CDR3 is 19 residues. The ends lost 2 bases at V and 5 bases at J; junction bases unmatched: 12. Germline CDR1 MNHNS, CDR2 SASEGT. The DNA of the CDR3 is TGTGCCAGCAGTGAATGGGCTGCTAGCGGGAGGGCGGGAACCGGGGAGCTGTTTTTT. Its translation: CASSEWAASGRAGTGELFF.

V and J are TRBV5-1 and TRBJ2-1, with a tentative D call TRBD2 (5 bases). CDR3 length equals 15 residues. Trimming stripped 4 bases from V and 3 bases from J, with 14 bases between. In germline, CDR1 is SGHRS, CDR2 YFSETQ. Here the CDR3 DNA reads TGCGCCAGCAGCGCCCGATCCGGGAACTACAATGAGCAGTTCTTC. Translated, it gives CASSARSGNYNEQFF.

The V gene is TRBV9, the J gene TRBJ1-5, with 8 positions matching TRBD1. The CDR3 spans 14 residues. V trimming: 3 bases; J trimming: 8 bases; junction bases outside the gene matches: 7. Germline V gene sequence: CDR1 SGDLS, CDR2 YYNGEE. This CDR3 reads CASSATGAGEPQHF. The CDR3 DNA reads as TGTGCCAGCAGCGCGACAGGGGCCGGGGAGCCCCAGCATTTT.

Here the CDR3 DNA reads TGTGCCACCAGTGATAACCCCAAGCAGGGGATGTACAATGAGCAGTTCTTC. As protein: CATSDNPKQGMYNEQFF. The gene calls are TRBV24-1 and TRBJ2-1; D may be TRBD1 (6 bases). The CDR3 has 17 amino acids. The V and J ends lost 3 bases and 4 bases respectively, with 18 bases between them. CDR1 is KGHDR, CDR2 SFDVKD, per germline.

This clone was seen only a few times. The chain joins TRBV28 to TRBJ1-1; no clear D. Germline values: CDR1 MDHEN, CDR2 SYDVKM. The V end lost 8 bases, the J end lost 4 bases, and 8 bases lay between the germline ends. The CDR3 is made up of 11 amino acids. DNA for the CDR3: TGTGCCAGCCCTGGGCCCACTGAAGCTTTCTTT. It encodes CASPGPTEAFF.

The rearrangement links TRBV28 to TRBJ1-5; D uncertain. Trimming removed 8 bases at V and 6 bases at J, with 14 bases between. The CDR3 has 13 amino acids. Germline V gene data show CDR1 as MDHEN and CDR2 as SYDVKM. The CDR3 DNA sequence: TGTGCCAGCCGAGGATTCTCCACTCAGCCCCAGCATTTT. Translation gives CASRGFSTQPQHF.